This T cell receptor (beta chain) was identified during a study of blood T cell repertoires in COVID-19. About the study: There were acute and convalescent COVID-19 samples, and they came from the United States, Italy and Spain. Sources were T cells, B-cell-depleted T cells, or PBMCs; the material itself was cDNA or gDNA.

TCRdb's table, derived via immunoSEQ multiplex PCR, lists solely in-frame clones and lacks some. The sample carries roughly 71,000 clones, about nine tenths recorded once. Regarding this clone: One end of the junction fails to match germline, which may point to a read error.

Germline loops: CDR1 KGHSH, CDR2 LQKENI. This CDR3 comprises 15 residues. V is TRBV18 and J is TRBJ2-7; TRBD1 agrees at 9 bases. The specimen sequenced was peripheral blood. The receptor was derived from a man aged 30 to 39 with acute or convalescent COVID-19. The chain's CDR3 is CASSPRTGDSYEQYF. CDR3 in DNA: TGTGCCAGCTCGCCACGGACAGGGGATTCCTACGAGCAGTACTTC.